This TCR beta chain emerged from a study of cytomegalovirus exposure and HLA in healthy donors. Use of 60 Vbeta and 13 Jbeta primers characterized the PCR. TCRdb's table, derived via immunoSEQ multiplex PCR, lists solely in-frame clones and lacks some. Here the sample spans about 200,000 clones, 70% to 90% being singletons. CDR1 and CDR2 from the germline V gene are SEHNR and FQNEAQ (reference sequence). The germline V and J ends were trimmed by 4 bases and 6 bases, with 16 bases remaining between them. The CDR3 runs to 15 residues. Sequences were obtained from PBMCs. The rearrangement uses TRBV7-9 and TRBJ2-1, with a possible D match to TRBD2 (5 bases). This clonotype was obtained from a woman aged 30 to 39 in good health and CMV-seronegative. The CDR3 loop is CASSYPSRGSNEQFF. The CDR3 DNA follows: TGTGCCAGCAGCTATCCAAGCCGAGGGTCCAATGAGCAGTTCTTC.